These 26 T cell receptor beta chains share one sample of origin, sequenced in a study of T cells in tuberculosis. Sequencing used immunoSEQ multiplex PCR; TCRdb keeps in-frame clones, though not all of them. Of 20,000 to 25,000 clones listed, 97% were seen once; the top ten hold more than 5.5%. Sequenced input: PBMCs. These receptor sequences come from a donor under 30 with latent tuberculosis or without tuberculosis infection.

The V call is TRBV10-3, the J call TRBJ1-5, with TRBD1 matching over 9 bases. After removal of 3 bases from V and 3 bases from J, the junction contained 9 bases not matched to a gene. The CDR3 contains 17 residues. CDR1 ENHRY and CDR2 SYGVKD come from the germline V gene. In nucleotides, the CDR3 is TGTGCCATCAGTGACCCAACCGGGACAGGGTCCAATCAGCCCCAGCATTTT. It encodes CAISDPTGTGSNQPQHF.

V usage is TRBV10-3 and J usage is TRBJ1-1; D gene ambiguous. V lost 7 bases to trimming and J lost 9 bases, with 18 bases between them. Germline values: CDR1 ENHRY, CDR2 SYGVKD. This CDR3 contains 13 residues. Here the CDR3 reads CAITPGQEVKAFF. For the CDR3, the DNA is TGTGCCATCACCCCCGGGCAGGAGGTAAAAGCTTTCTTT.

The V call is TRBV5-6, the J call TRBJ2-7, with D possibly matching TRBD2 (6 bases). The CDR3 runs to 11 residues. Trimming removed 5 bases at V and 4 bases at J, with 7 bases between. The germline CDR1 and CDR2 sequences are SGHDT and YYEEEE. DNA of the CDR3: TGTGCCAGCAGGGGGAGGTACGAGCAGTACTTC. This gives the protein CASRGRYEQYF.

V is TRBV6-1 and J is TRBJ1-1, with a weak D call TRBD1 (6 bases). This CDR3 is 16 amino acids long. CDR1 MNHNS and CDR2 SASEGT come from the germline V gene. V lost 4 bases and J 2 bases, leaving 17 bases between the germline ends. In DNA form, the CDR3 reads TGTGCCAGCAGTGGAATATACGGACAGAGAAACACTGAAGCTTTCTTT. This sequence encodes CASSGIYGQRNTEAFF.

The chain couples TRBV5-4 to TRBJ2-7, with a possible D match to TRBD1 (6 bases). Germline CDR1 reads SGHNT; CDR2 reads YYREEE (reference sequence). The CDR3 is 15 amino acids. Trimming shortened V by 0 bases and J by 2 bases, and 12 bases separated the two germline ends. In DNA, the CDR3 is TGTGCCAGCAGCTTGGGGGGGCAACACACCTACGAGCAGTACTTC. It is translated as CASSLGGQHTYEQYF.

V usage is TRBV29-1 and J usage is TRBJ2-2; 9 nucleotides align to TRBD2. V was pared by 4 bases and J by 7 bases, with 10 bases of the junction left unmatched. CDR3 size: 15 residues. Germline CDR1 reads SQVTM; CDR2 reads ANQGSEA. CDR3 nucleotides: TGCAGCGTTGGTAGGGCGGGAGGGCCGAACGGGGAGCTGTTTTTT. Protein product: CSVGRAGGPNGELFF.

This chain uses TRBV13 with TRBJ1-5; D ambiguous. Trimming stripped 3 bases from V and 10 bases from J, with 13 bases between. This CDR3 has 13 residues. Germline CDR1 reads PRHDT; CDR2 reads FYEKMQ (reference sequence). The chain's CDR3 is CASSFGSFRPQHF. The CDR3 coding sequence is TGTGCCAGCAGCTTCGGGAGTTTCCGACCCCAGCATTTT.

V usage is TRBV6-1 and J usage is TRBJ1-5; TRBD1 matches at 11 bases. Per the germline V gene, CDR1 is MNHNS and CDR2 is SASEGT. The CDR3 covers 15 residues. The junction had 6 bases not matched to a gene; V was cut back by 7 bases and J by 4 bases. The CDR3 coding sequence is TGTGCCAGCACCTGGGACAGGGGGGGGAATCAGCCCCAGCATTTT. It is translated as CASTWDRGGNQPQHF.

This chain links TRBV4-2 with TRBJ2-3, with D possibly matching TRBD1 (6 bases). CDR3 size: 16 residues. CDR1 and CDR2 from the germline V gene are LGHNA and YNFKEQ. The V end was cut by 0 bases, the J end by 2 bases, with 12 bases between. CDR3 region: CASSQDGGRTTDTQYF. CDR3 DNA sequence: TGTGCCAGCAGCCAAGATGGGGGCAGAACCACAGATACGCAGTATTTT.

This chain joins TRBV2 and TRBJ2-4; D is unclear. The V end lost 6 bases, the J end lost 0 bases, and 9 bases lay between the germline ends. The CDR3 is 14 residues long. The V gene's germline CDR1 is SNHLY and CDR2 FYNNEI. CDR3 in DNA: TGTGCCAGCAGAGACTCTTTAGCCAAAAACATTCAGTACTTC. Protein: CASRDSLAKNIQYF.

The chain uses TRBV4-1 and TRBJ1-2; TRBD1 might be the D (5 bases). Between the trimmed V and J ends, which lost 2 bases and 1 base, there was a span of 11 bases. This CDR3 has 15 amino acids. CDR1 is MGHRA, CDR2 YSYEKL, per germline. CDR3 nucleotide sequence: TGCGCCAGCAGCCAATTAGGGGCGATTAACTATGGCTACACCTTC. Translated, it gives CASSQLGAINYGYTF.

The V gene is TRBV7-8, the J gene TRBJ1-2, with 7 bases that match TRBD1. Per the germline V gene, CDR1 is SGHVS and CDR2 is FQNEAQ. V shed 2 bases and J 8 bases; nucleotides not matched to a gene: 17. This CDR3 has 17 amino acids. DNA of the CDR3: TGTGCCAGCAGCTTAAATCAAGGGGGACAGCTATCGTGGGGCTACACCTTC. Translating it yields CASSLNQGGQLSWGYTF.

By share of the sample, this clone is hyperexpanded. This chain connects TRBV13 to TRBJ2-6; D is ambiguous. The germline V gene has CDR1 PRHDT and CDR2 FYEKMQ (reference sequence). V was shortened by 2 bases and J by 8 bases, with 10 bases between the two germline ends. The CDR3 covers 14 residues. The CDR3 DNA reads as TGTGCCAGCAGCTTAACCCCAGGTCCCAACGTCCTGACTTTC. Protein product: CASSLTPGPNVLTF.

J is TRBJ1-1 and V is TRBV27; D unresolved. CDR1 and CDR2 from the germline V gene are MNHEY and SMNVEV (reference sequence). Trimming shortened V by 4 bases and J by 3 bases, and 15 bases separated the two germline ends. The CDR3 is 15 residues long. CDR3 residues: CASSSNAAVDTEAFF. CDR3 sequence (DNA): TGTGCCAGCAGTTCAAACGCGGCGGTGGACACTGAAGCTTTCTTT.

The genes are TRBV2 and TRBJ1-3, with D tentatively TRBD1 (5 bases). Germline loops: CDR1 SNHLY, CDR2 FYNNEI. With 2 bases removed from V and 9 bases from J, the gap between germline ends came to 5 bases. The CDR3 is made up of 11 amino acids. CDR3 sequence (DNA): TGTGCCAGCAGTGAACAGGGCACCATATATTTT. Its translation is CASSEQGTIYF.

V gene TRBV2 combines with J gene TRBJ1-6, with D perhaps matching TRBD1 (6 bases). The CDR3 extends over 15 amino acids. V lost 6 bases and J 8 bases, leaving 17 bases between the germline ends. CDR1 is SNHLY, CDR2 FYNNEI, per germline. The CDR3 here is CASSQGIVLDSPLHF. CDR3 DNA sequence: TGTGCCAGCAGCCAGGGGATAGTTTTGGATTCACCCCTCCACTTT.

The rearrangement uses TRBV5-8 and TRBJ2-7, with D possibly being TRBD1 (5 bases). This CDR3 is 15 amino acids long. Germline values: CDR1 SGHTS, CDR2 YDEGEE. V was pared by 1 base and J by 1 base, with 12 bases between. CDR3 amino acids: CASSLNRLLSYEQYF. The CDR3 nucleotides are TGTGCCAGCAGCTTGAACAGGCTTCTATCCTACGAGCAGTACTTC.

The chain recombines TRBV25-1 with TRBJ2-2; D remains unclear. Germline V gene lookup returns CDR1 MGHDK and CDR2 SYGVNS. The CDR3 loop spans 11 amino acids. Trimming removed 5 bases from V and 4 bases from J, with 2 bases in between. The CDR3 region is CASSLTGELFF. CDR3 nucleotide sequence: TGTGCCAGCAGTCTCACCGGGGAGCTGTTTTTT.

The chain carries TRBV11-3 and TRBJ2-1; 9 nucleotides match TRBD2. CDR1 and CDR2 from the germline V gene are SGHNT and YENEEA. Germline trimming cut 5 bases from V and 7 bases from J; bases unmatched to any gene: 9. CDR3 length equals 15 residues. The CDR3 DNA reads as TGTGCCAGCAGCCCATATAGCGGGGGCCCAAATGAGCAGTTCTTC. Protein sequence: CASSPYSGGPNEQFF.

The rearrangement uses TRBV11-3 and TRBJ2-7, with unresolved D. The CDR3 covers 12 residues. Per the germline V gene, CDR1 is SGHNT and CDR2 is YENEEA. Trimming pared 6 bases from V and 4 bases from J, leaving 10 bases between. The CDR3 bases are TGTGCCAGCAGTTTTGGTCAGTACGAGCAGTACTTC. Protein: CASSFGQYEQYF.

This clone was observed a single time. The chain joins TRBV5-6 to TRBJ2-1, with 11 bases matching TRBD1. CDR3 length: 13 amino acids. The V and J ends lost 3 bases and 9 bases, in that order; junction bases with no gene match: 2. The V gene's germline CDR1 is SGHDT and CDR2 YYEEEE. The DNA for the CDR3 is TGTGCCAGCAGCTGGGGGACAGGGGGTGAGCAGTTCTTC. The encoded protein is CASSWGTGGEQFF.

This clone appeared once. The rearrangement links TRBV14 to TRBJ2-1; no reliable D call. The germline V gene has CDR1 SGHDN and CDR2 FVKESK. Between the trimmed V and J ends, which lost 1 base and 3 bases, there was a span of 7 bases. The CDR3 sequence is 14 residues long. CDR3 sequence reads: CASSQGLVYNEQFF. The DNA for the CDR3 is TGTGCCAGCAGCCAAGGGCTAGTCTACAATGAGCAGTTCTTC.

The rearrangement links TRBV29-1 to TRBJ2-3; D is unclear. The CDR3 loop spans 14 amino acids. The V end lost 8 bases, the J end lost 0 bases, and 15 bases lay between the germline ends. Germline assignment: CDR1 SQVTM and CDR2 ANQGSEA. The CDR3 nucleotides are TGCAGCTCACGCGATCTAACGAGCACAGATACGCAGTATTTT. This gives the protein CSSRDLTSTDTQYF.

The chain carries TRBV12-5 and TRBJ1-3; the D gene is possibly TRBD1 (6 bases). V was cut by 6 bases and J by 6 bases, with 15 bases left in between. The CDR3 spans 14 residues. The germline CDR1 and CDR2 sequences are LGHNT and FRNRAP. Here the CDR3 DNA reads TGTGCTAGTGGGACAGGAGTACTGGAAAACACCATATATTTT. Translation: CASGTGVLENTIYF. The full variable domain, its missing parts supplied by reference TRBV12-5 and TRBJ1-3, is DARVTQTPRHKVTEMGQEVTMRCQPILGHNTVFWYRQTMMQGLELLAYFRNRAPLDDSGMPKDRFSAEMPDATLATLKIQPSEPRDSAVYFCASGTGVLENTIYFGEGSWLTVV.

The chain recombines TRBV10-3 with TRBJ1-6; TRBD1 matches at 8 bases. Germline CDR1 reads ENHRY; CDR2 reads SYGVKD. There are 12 residues in the CDR3. V dropped 8 bases and J dropped 8; count of bases not matched to a gene: 2. The CDR3 protein is CAIGTGDSPLHF. The CDR3 DNA reads TGTGCCATCGGGACAGGAGATTCACCCCTCCACTTT.

This chain connects TRBV6-5 to TRBJ2-7; D possibly corresponds to TRBD2 (6 bases). CDR1 and CDR2 (germline): MNHEY, SVGAGI. Trimming removed 2 bases from V and 2 bases from J, with 10 bases in between. This CDR3 spans 14 amino acids. CDR3 nucleotide sequence: TGTGCCAGCAGTTACGCGGGAACAACCTACGAGCAGTACTTC. This codes for CASSYAGTTYEQYF.